A selection of T cell receptor beta chains follows, all from one sample in a study of blood T cell repertoires in COVID-19. Produced via immunoSEQ multiplex PCR; TCRdb's table is partial and in-frame only. The sample lists roughly 100,000 clones, approximately 86% occurring once. The sample consisted of peripheral blood. The receptors originated from an elderly woman with acute or convalescent COVID-19. CDR3s include the opening cysteine and the closing phenylalanine or tryptophan. Each record gives: clone size, V gene, CDR3 protein. Clone sizes are given selectively: once, few, many, or a class where the clone is expanded.

. TRBV2 CASNLAGGPADTQYF
. TRBV7-2 CASRTDRGSFYGYTF
once TRBV7-8 CASSRIVSEAFF
. TRBV5-4 CASIPGQGFTDTQYF
few TRBV6-5 CASSLDGTSFEQYF
. TRBV7-2 CASSLRGGGPSTEAFF
. TRBV4-1 CASSLLPPYDRGISYEQYF
. TRBV7-8 CASSLAAGKNIQYF
. TRBV6-5 CASSYKTGDTYNEQFF
. TRBV3-1/TRBV3-2 CASSQDLGSTGELFF
. TRBV7-2 CASSLVGTGEGQPQHF
once TRBV7-3 CASSLTGYTEAFF
. TRBV5-1 CASSSGQGNYGYTF
. TRBV5-4 CASSSSSRLGSQETQYF
. TRBV2 CASSRDRGHYEQYF
. TRBV4-2 CASSQVGQNSYEQYF
. TRBV2 CASSMQGDAYEQYF
few TRBV5-4 CASSAGGGQGEQYF
. TRBV7-2 CASSLARRSTYGYTF
. TRBV7-6 CASSFGAANQPQHF
. TRBV2 CASSGQRSGQYF
. TRBV5-1 CASRPQTGQTYNEQFF
. TRBV28 CASSLISGQGALDTQYF
. TRBV29-1 CSVLTGGNEQFF
. TRBV6-6 CASSSDSLGEAFF
. TRBV5-4 CASSLGAQETQYF
. TRBV9 CASSAHRGGTILSGELFF
. TRBV19 CASSIGVNYGYTF
few TRBV7-2 CASSSPRLNYGYTF
. TRBV3-1/TRBV3-2 CASSLATGDGYTF
few TRBV6-1 CASSASRQGGTGELFF
. TRBV5-1 CASSLSAGEETQYF
. TRBV5-1 CASSPDRGRDGYTF
. TRBV4-2 CASSQVHRDGYEQYF
. TRBV19 CASSGDFLGSPLHF
. TRBV18 CASSPPAGGMSTEAFF
once TRBV5-4 CASSPGGMNTEAFF
. TRBV6-6 CASSRIPPGQLNTEAFF
. TRBV7-8 CASSISGLSYEQYF
. TRBV19 CASSYSLAQGPNYGYTF
once TRBV7-2 CASSPGRDGYTF
. TRBV7-9 CASSLLQGGNEQFF
. TRBV19 CASSIAPDRGHYGYTF
. TRBV2 CASRPGTGYSPLHF
. TRBV19 CASSRTGYNEQFF
. TRBV7-3 CASSLDRGNTGELFF
. TRBV30 CAWSSTGRGHSPLHF
. TRBV5-6 CASSFSGGGGIEQFF
. TRBV3-1/TRBV3-2 CASSQTTGKRGNEQFF
. TRBV6-5 CASRIGDRGDTEAFF
. TRBV6-5 CASNGQGGTGELFF
. TRBV7-2 CASSFRLAGGRYEQYF